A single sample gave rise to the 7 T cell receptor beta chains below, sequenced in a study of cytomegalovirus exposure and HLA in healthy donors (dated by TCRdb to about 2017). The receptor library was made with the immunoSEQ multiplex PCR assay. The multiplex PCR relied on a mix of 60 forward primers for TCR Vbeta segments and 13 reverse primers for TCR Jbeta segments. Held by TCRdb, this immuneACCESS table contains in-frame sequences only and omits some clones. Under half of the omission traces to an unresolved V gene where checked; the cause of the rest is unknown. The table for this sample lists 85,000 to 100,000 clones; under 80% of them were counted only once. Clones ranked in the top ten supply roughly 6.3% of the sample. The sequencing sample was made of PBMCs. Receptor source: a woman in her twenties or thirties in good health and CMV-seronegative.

DNA of the CDR3: TGCGCCAGCAGCGAGACTAGCGGGACCCTTTACGAGCAGTACTTC. Its translation is CASSETSGTLYEQYF. V gene TRBV5-1 combines with J gene TRBJ2-7; 11 bases fit TRBD2. The J segment lost 4 bases and the V segment lost 4 bases, leaving 7 bases of the junction unmatched. The CDR3 runs 15 residues. CDR1 is SGHRS, CDR2 YFSETQ, per germline.

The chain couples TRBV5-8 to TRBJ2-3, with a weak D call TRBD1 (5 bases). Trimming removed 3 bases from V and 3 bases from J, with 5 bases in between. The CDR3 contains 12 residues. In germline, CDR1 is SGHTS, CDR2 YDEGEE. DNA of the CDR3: TGTGCCAGCAGCTACAGGACAGATACGCAGTATTTT. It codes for CASSYRTDTQYF. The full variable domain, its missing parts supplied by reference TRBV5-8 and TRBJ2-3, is EAGVTQSPTHLIKTRGQQATLRCSPISGHTSVYWYQQALGLGLQFLLWYDEGEERNRGNFPPRFSGRQFPNYSSELNVNALELEDSALYLCASSYRTDTQYFGPGTRLTVL.

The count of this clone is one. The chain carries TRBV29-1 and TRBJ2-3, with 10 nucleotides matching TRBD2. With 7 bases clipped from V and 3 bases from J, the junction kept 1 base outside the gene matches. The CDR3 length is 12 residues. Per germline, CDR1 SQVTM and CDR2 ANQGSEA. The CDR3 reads CSGSGGTDTQYF. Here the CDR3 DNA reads TGCAGCGGTAGCGGGGGGACAGATACGCAGTATTTT.

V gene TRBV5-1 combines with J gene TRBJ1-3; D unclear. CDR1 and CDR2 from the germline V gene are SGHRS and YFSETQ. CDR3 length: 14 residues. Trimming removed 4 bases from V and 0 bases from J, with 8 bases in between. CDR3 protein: CASSSDGSGNTIYF. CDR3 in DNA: TGCGCCAGCAGCAGCGACGGCTCTGGAAACACCATATATTTT.

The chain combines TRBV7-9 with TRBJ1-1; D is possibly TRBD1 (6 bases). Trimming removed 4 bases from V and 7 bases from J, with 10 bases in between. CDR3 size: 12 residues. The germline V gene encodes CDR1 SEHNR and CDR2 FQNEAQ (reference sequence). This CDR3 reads CASSWGPVEAFF. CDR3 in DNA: TGTGCCAGCAGCTGGGGGCCCGTTGAAGCTTTCTTT.

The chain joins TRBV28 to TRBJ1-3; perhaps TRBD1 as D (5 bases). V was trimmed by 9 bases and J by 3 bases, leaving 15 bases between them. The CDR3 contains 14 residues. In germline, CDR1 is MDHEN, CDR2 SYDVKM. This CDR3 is CASEIAGFGNTIYF. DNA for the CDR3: TGTGCCAGTGAAATCGCAGGGTTTGGAAACACCATATATTTT.

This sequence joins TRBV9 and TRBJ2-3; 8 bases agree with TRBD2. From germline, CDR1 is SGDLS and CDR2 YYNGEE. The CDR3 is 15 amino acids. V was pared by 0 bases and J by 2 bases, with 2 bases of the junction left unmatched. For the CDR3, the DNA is TGTGCCAGCAGCGTAGCGGGGGGGCCCACAGATACGCAGTATTTT. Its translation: CASSVAGGPTDTQYF.